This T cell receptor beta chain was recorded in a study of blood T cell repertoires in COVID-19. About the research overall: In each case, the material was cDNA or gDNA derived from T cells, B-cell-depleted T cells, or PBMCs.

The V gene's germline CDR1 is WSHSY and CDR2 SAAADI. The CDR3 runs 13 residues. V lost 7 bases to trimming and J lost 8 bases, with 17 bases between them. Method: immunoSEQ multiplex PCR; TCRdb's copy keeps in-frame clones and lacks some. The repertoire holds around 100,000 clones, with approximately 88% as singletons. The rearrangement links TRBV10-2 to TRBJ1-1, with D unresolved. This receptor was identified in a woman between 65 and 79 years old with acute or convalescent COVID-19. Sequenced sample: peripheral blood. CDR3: CASMEGGVGEAFF. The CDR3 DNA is TGCGCCAGCATGGAAGGAGGCGTCGGAGAAGCTTTCTTT.